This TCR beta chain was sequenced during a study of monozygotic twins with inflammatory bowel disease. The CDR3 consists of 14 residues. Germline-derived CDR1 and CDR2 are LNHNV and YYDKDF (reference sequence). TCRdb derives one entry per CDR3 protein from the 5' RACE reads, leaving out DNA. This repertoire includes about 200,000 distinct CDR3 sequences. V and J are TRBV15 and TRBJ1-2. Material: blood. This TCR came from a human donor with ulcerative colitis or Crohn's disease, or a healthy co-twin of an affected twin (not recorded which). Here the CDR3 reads CATSRGDTNYGYTF. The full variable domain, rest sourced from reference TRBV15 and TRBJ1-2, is DAMVIQNPRYQVTQFGKPVTLSCSQTLNHNVMYWYQQKSSQAPKLLFHYYDKDFNNEADTPDNFQSRRPNTSFCFLDIRSPGLGDTAMYLCATSRGDTNYGYTFGSGTRLTVV.